This TCR beta chain was captured by sequencing in a study of STAT5B mutations in CD4+ large granular lymphocyte leukemia. Assay used: immunoSEQ multiplex PCR; TCRdb lists only in-frame clones, some missing. The sample shows 30,000 or so clones, more than 70% of them seen only once. The CDR3 has 14 amino acids. Looked up from germline, CDR1 is MNHNS and CDR2 is SASEGT. Trimming removed 4 bases from V and 0 bases from J, with 7 bases in between. This receptor was taken from a human donor in good health. This chain joins TRBV6-1 and TRBJ1-3; no reliable D call. The sample consisted of CD4+ T cells from blood buffy coats. CDR3 residues: CASSVGRSGNTIYF. CDR3 coding DNA: TGTGCCAGCAGTGTGGGCCGCTCTGGAAACACCATATATTTT.